This TCR beta chain was observed in a study of cytomegalovirus exposure and HLA in healthy donors. Whole-study results and caveats: Across donors, sequencing depth was assumed by presence/absence analyses to be roughly uniform. Altogether, 164 TCR beta chains were recorded as cytomegalovirus-associated. Some 16,000 TCR beta sequences were associated with HLA alleles at 0.05 false discovery rate in a later analysis.

The ends lost 6 bases at V and 5 bases at J; junction bases unmatched: 10. The germline V gene has CDR1 LNHDA and CDR2 SQIVND (reference sequence). There are 15 residues in the CDR3. PCR was performed using 60 Vbeta and 13 Jbeta primers. Sequencing was performed with immunoSEQ multiplex PCR; in TCRdb, only in-frame clones are kept and a portion is missing. The sample has under 300,000 clones; more than 80% are singletons. Comments on this clone: Its specificity is unknown.

The receptor comes from a man in his forties in good health and CMV-seropositive. Sequencing was carried out using PBMCs. The chain carries TRBV19 and TRBJ2-7; 10 nucleotides match TRBD1. The CDR3 region has the DNA TGTGCCAGTAGCCTCGGGACAGGGGTTATCGACGAGCAGTACTTC. Protein sequence: CASSLGTGVIDEQYF.